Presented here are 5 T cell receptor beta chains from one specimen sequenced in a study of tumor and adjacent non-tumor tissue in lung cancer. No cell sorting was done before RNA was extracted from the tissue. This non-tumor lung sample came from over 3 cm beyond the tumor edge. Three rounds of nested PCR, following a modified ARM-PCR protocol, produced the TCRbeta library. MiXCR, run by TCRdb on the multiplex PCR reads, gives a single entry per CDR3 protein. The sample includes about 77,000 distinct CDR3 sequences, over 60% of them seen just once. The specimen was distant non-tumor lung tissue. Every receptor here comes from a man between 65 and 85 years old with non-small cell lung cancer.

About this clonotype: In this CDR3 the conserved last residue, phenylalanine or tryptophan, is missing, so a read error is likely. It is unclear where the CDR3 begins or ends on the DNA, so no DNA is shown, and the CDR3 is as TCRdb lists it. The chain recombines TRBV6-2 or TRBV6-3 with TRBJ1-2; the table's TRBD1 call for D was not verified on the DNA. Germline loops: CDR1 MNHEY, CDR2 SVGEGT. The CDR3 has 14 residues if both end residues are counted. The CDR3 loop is CASTRQGSSPGYPY.

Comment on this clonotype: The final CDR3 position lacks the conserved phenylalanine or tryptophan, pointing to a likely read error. This CDR3 reads CASSPGIGLYEQYL. The CDR3 DNA sequence: TGTGCCAGCAGCCCCGGGATAGGACTATACGAGCAGTACCTC. The gene calls are TRBV14 and TRBJ2-7; weak D call: TRBD2 (6 bases). The length of the CDR3 is 14 residues. Germline loops: CDR1 SGHDN, CDR2 FVKESK. V gave up 4 bases and J gave up 4 bases, with 14 bases separating them.

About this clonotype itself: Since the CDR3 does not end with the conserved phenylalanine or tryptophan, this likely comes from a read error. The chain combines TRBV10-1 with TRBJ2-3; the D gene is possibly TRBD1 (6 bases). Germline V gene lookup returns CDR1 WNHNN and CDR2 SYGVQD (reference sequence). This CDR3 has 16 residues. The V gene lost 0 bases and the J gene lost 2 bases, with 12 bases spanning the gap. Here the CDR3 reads CASSESPDSYTDTQYY. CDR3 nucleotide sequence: TGCGCCAGCAGTGAGTCGCCGGACAGCTACACAGATACGCAGTATTAT.

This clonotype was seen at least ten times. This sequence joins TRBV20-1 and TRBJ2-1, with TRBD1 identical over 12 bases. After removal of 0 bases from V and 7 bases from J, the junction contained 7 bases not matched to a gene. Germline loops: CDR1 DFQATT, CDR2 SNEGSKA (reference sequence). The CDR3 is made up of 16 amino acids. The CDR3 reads CSARDPGQGAVNEQFF. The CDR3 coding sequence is TGCAGTGCTAGAGATCCGGGACAGGGGGCTGTAAATGAGCAGTTCTTC.

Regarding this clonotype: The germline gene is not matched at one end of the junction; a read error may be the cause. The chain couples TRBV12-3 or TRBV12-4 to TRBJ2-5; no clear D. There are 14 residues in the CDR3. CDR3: CANSLPSPRETQYF. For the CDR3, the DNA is TGTGCCAACAGTCTACCGAGCCCTCGGGAGACCCAGTACTTC.